A single sample gave rise to the 23 T cell receptor beta chains below, sequenced in a study of Ad26.COV2.S vaccination and SARS-CoV-2 variants (dated by TCRdb to about 2021). Preparation of the library involved the immunoSEQ multiplex PCR assay. In its TCRdb copy, this immuneACCESS table keeps in-frame sequences only and misses some clones. Where compared with another copy, unresolved V genes explain less than half of these, and the others have no known cause. The sample data list some 250,000 clones, and roughly 90% of these were observed just once. The ten largest clones add up to over 8.5% of the sample. The treatment or condition label here, explained by the study, means: around 19 received Ad26.COV2.S at low or high dose, single or two shots; 5 received placebo; per-sample allocation not given. For vaccine and placebo recipients, repertoires were sequenced using samples collected on day 63 after the first injection.

This specimen was peripheral blood, taken in a trial of Ad26.COV2.S vaccine versus placebo. These receptors were collected from a person between 18 and 60 years old who received the Ad26.COV2.S COVID-19 vaccine or a placebo.

The chain uses TRBV2 and TRBJ1-5; a weak D match, TRBD1 (5 bases). V shed 8 bases and J shed 4 bases, with 15 bases lying between them. The V gene's germline CDR1 is SNHLY and CDR2 FYNNEI. The CDR3 sequence is 14 residues long. CDR3 DNA: TGTGCCAGCGAGGGACGGGTGGGGAATCAGCCCCAGCATTTT. This codes for CASEGRVGNQPQHF.

The chain uses TRBV7-6 and TRBJ2-7, with 7 bases fitting TRBD1. CDR1 is SGHVS, CDR2 FNYEAQ, per germline. The V and J ends lost 0 bases and 0 bases, in that order; junction bases with no gene match: 8. The CDR3 runs 17 residues. The DNA of the CDR3 is TGTGCCAGCAGCTTAGCCCCCGGGCCAGGGGGCTCCTACGAGCAGTACTTC. Translation gives CASSLAPGPGGSYEQYF.

V is TRBV5-1 and J is TRBJ2-7; D possibly matches TRBD1 or TRBD2 (7 bases each). This CDR3 has 14 amino acids. Germline values: CDR1 SGHRS, CDR2 YFSETQ. V was trimmed by 1 base and J by 5 bases, leaving 13 bases between them. CDR3 residues: CASSLTGDYHEQYF. As DNA, the CDR3 is TGCGCCAGCAGCTTGACAGGGGACTACCACGAGCAGTACTTC.

The V and J genes are TRBV18 and TRBJ1-2; 7 bases are shared with TRBD1. CDR1 is KGHSH and CDR2 is LQKENI in the germline V gene. The CDR3 sequence is 15 residues long. The J segment lost 6 bases and the V segment lost 4 bases, leaving 11 bases of the junction unmatched. This CDR3 is CASSLLDRVGDGYTF. DNA of the CDR3: TGTGCCAGCTCACTCTTAGACAGGGTTGGAGATGGCTACACCTTC. The full variable domain, its missing parts supplied by reference TRBV18 and TRBJ1-2, is NAGVMQNPRHLVRRRGQEARLRCSPMKGHSHVYWYRQLPEEGLKFMVYLQKENIIDESGMPKERFSAEFPKEGPSILRIQQVVRGDSAAYFCASSLLDRVGDGYTFGSGTRLTVV.

This clone was detected only a few times. This chain connects TRBV6-6 to TRBJ1-5, with 10 bases identical to TRBD1. J gave up 8 bases and V 4 bases, and 2 bases lay outside the gene matches. CDR1 and CDR2 (germline): MNHNY, SVGAGI (reference sequence). The CDR3 covers 13 residues. CDR3: CASSWDRGEPQHF. CDR3 nucleotide sequence: TGTGCCAGCAGTTGGGACAGGGGAGAGCCCCAGCATTTT.

The chain is built from TRBV4-3 and TRBJ1-5; D perhaps matches TRBD1 (6 bases). In germline, CDR1 is LGHNA, CDR2 YSLEER. The V end lost 1 base, the J end lost 2 bases, and 9 bases lay between the germline ends. This CDR3 spans 15 amino acids. CDR3 protein: CASSQAGDGNQPQHF. CDR3 coding DNA: TGCGCCAGCAGCCAAGCAGGGGACGGCAATCAGCCCCAGCATTTT.

The chain employs TRBV5-1 and TRBJ2-7; 7 bases map to TRBD1. V trimming: 1 base; J trimming: 3 bases; junction bases outside the gene matches: 10. The CDR3 is 16 residues long. CDR1 SGHRS and CDR2 YFSETQ come from the germline V gene. In nucleotides, the CDR3 is TGCGCCAGCAGCTTGCTAAGACAGGGTGAAGGCTACGAGCAGTACTTC. It specifies CASSLLRQGEGYEQYF.

This clone was seen once. This sequence joins TRBV10-1 and TRBJ1-1; 8 nucleotides align to TRBD1. Trimming removed 7 bases from V and 4 bases from J; junction bases left unmatched: 2. CDR3 length: 12 residues. Germline lookup yields CDR1 WNHNN and CDR2 SYGVQD (reference sequence). CDR3 in DNA: TGCGCCAGCAAAGGACAGGGCACTGAAGCTTTCTTT. Translation gives CASKGQGTEAFF.

The chain couples TRBV28 to TRBJ1-5; D is perhaps TRBD1 (5 bases). The CDR3 loop spans 17 amino acids. V lost 4 bases, J lost 7 bases, and 23 bases lay in between. The germline V gene has CDR1 MDHEN and CDR2 SYDVKM. CDR3 nucleotide sequence: TGTGCCAGCAGTTCCCCCTTTGGAGGGGTTCTGGGGCAGCCCCAGCATTTT. Translated, it gives CASSSPFGGVLGQPQHF.

CDR3 protein: CASSPARPGTLSYEQYF. The CDR3 nucleotides are TGCGCCAGCAGCCCAGCTCGTCCGGGTACCCTATCCTACGAGCAGTACTTC. The gene calls are TRBV5-1 and TRBJ2-7; no reliable D call. The germline gives CDR1 SGHRS, CDR2 YFSETQ. Trimming took 4 bases from V and 1 from J, leaving 21 bases between them. The CDR3 runs 17 residues.

This rearrangement joins TRBV5-1 to TRBJ2-1; 13 bases align to TRBD2. The germline CDR1 and CDR2 sequences are SGHRS and YFSETQ. V gave up 3 bases and J gave up 5 bases; unmatched junction bases: 5. The CDR3 extends over 16 amino acids. In DNA, the CDR3 is TGCGCCAGCAGCTCTGGACTAGCGGGAGTGAACAATGAGCAGTTCTTC. Protein: CASSSGLAGVNNEQFF.

The genes are TRBV5-1 and TRBJ2-1, with TRBD2 as a possible D gene (5 bases). Trimming shortened V by 0 bases and J by 5 bases, and 9 bases separated the two germline ends. CDR1 is SGHRS and CDR2 is YFSETQ in the germline V gene. The CDR3 has 14 residues. The CDR3 DNA reads TGCGCCAGCAGCTTGGGCCGGAGGAACAATGAGCAGTTCTTC. It codes for CASSLGRRNNEQFF.

This clone turned up a few times. This sequence joins TRBV28 and TRBJ2-1; D call uncertain. The CDR3 runs to 15 residues. Looked up from germline, CDR1 is MDHEN and CDR2 is SYDVKM. Trimming left V 2 bases short and J 0 bases short, with 8 bases between. CDR3 region: CASSLRRSSYNEQFF. In nucleotides, the CDR3 is TGTGCCAGCAGTTTAAGACGAAGCTCCTACAATGAGCAGTTCTTC.

This clone came up a few times. The V call is TRBV7-2, the J call TRBJ2-7; D might be TRBD1 or TRBD2, each matching 6 bases. V was shortened by 0 bases and J by 2 bases, with 17 bases between the two germline ends. CDR3 length: 17 amino acids. The germline CDR1 and CDR2 sequences are SGHTA and FQGNSA. The CDR3: CASSLANRVGGTYEQYF. The DNA of the CDR3 is TGTGCCAGCAGCTTAGCGAACAGGGTCGGGGGAACCTACGAGCAGTACTTC.

The rearrangement links TRBV18 to TRBJ2-7; TRBD2 might be the D (5 bases). The germline V gene has CDR1 KGHSH and CDR2 LQKENI. Trimming cost V 1 base and J 1 base, with 20 bases left between them. The CDR3 runs 18 residues. CDR3: CASSPRSPETRGSYEQYF. The CDR3 coding sequence is TGTGCCAGCTCACCACGATCCCCCGAAACCCGGGGATCCTACGAGCAGTACTTC.

The DNA for the CDR3 is TGTGCCAGCATACGGACCAGCCCTCCACGGAAAGAGCAGTACTTC. Translating it yields CASIRTSPPRKEQYF. The chain joins TRBV28 to TRBJ2-7; D ambiguous. Germline V gene data show CDR1 as MDHEN and CDR2 as SYDVKM. Trimming shortened V by 7 bases and J by 7 bases, and 23 bases separated the two germline ends. The CDR3 is 15 amino acids.

V usage is TRBV7-8 and J usage is TRBJ2-7, with D possibly called TRBD1 or TRBD2 (6 bases each). CDR1 is SGHVS and CDR2 is FQNEAQ in the germline V gene. V gave up 5 bases and J gave up 7 bases, with 21 bases separating them. CDR3 size: 15 residues. The CDR3 sequence is CASSRDGGASSEQYF. CDR3 coding DNA: TGTGCCAGCAGCCGAGACGGGGGCGCGTCGTCTGAGCAGTACTTC.

The chain uses TRBV6-5 and TRBJ2-2; 7 bases line up with TRBD1. This CDR3 contains 14 residues. The germline CDR1 and CDR2 sequences are MNHEY and SVGAGI. V lost 5 bases, J lost 2 bases, and 2 bases stayed unmatched. CDR3 amino acids: CASSRTGNTGELFF. CDR3 in DNA: TGTGCCAGCAGTAGGACAGGAAACACCGGGGAGCTGTTTTTT.

The chain uses TRBV14 and TRBJ1-3; 9 bases match TRBD1. The CDR3 sequence is 15 residues long. V trimming: 2 bases; J trimming: 4 bases; junction bases outside the gene matches: 3. Germline V gives CDR1 SGHDN, CDR2 FVKESK. CDR3 protein: CASSQPGTGGNTIYF. The CDR3 nucleotides read TGTGCCAGCAGCCAACCCGGGACAGGGGGAAACACCATATATTTT.

This clone was observed a few times. The chain is built from TRBV27 and TRBJ1-6; D may be TRBD1 (6 bases). Looked up from germline, CDR1 is MNHEY and CDR2 is SMNVEV (reference sequence). CDR3 size: 19 residues. V lost 6 bases and J lost 0, with 21 bases in between. CDR3 loop: CASSLQGIGLSSYNSPLHF. The CDR3 DNA reads as TGTGCCAGCAGCCTACAGGGAATTGGCCTAAGCTCCTATAATTCACCCCTCCACTTT.

V usage is TRBV28 and J usage is TRBJ2-6; D remains ambiguous. The CDR3 is 16 amino acids. The germline V and J ends were trimmed by 4 bases and 0 bases, with 10 bases remaining between them. Germline-derived CDR1 and CDR2 are MDHEN and SYDVKM. CDR3 sequence: CASSSLGSSGANVLTF. The CDR3 region has the DNA TGTGCCAGCAGTTCCCTCGGTAGCTCTGGGGCCAACGTCCTGACTTTC.

The rearrangement uses TRBV24-1 and TRBJ1-2, with D possibly TRBD1 on 5 matching bases. The CDR3 extends over 15 amino acids. The germline V gene has CDR1 KGHDR and CDR2 SFDVKD. Trimming shortened V by 3 bases and J by 4 bases, and 14 bases separated the two germline ends. The CDR3 sequence: CATSDPRDRSYGYTF. CDR3 DNA sequence: TGTGCCACCAGTGATCCGCGCGACAGATCCTATGGCTACACCTTC.

The chain has TRBV2 and TRBJ2-1; D possibly corresponds to TRBD2 (7 bases). Looked up from germline, CDR1 is SNHLY and CDR2 is FYNNEI. This CDR3 has 14 amino acids. The germline V and J ends were trimmed by 8 bases and 6 bases, with 17 bases remaining between them. The CDR3 DNA sequence: TGTGCCAGCCTGGGGAGGGTACAGGGCAATGAGCAGTTCTTC. This codes for CASLGRVQGNEQFF.